These T cell receptor beta chains were read from a single sample in a study of cytomegalovirus exposure and HLA in healthy donors. Sequencing was performed with immunoSEQ multiplex PCR; in TCRdb, only in-frame clones are kept and a portion is missing. The sample shows roughly 150,000 clones, around 70% of them seen only once. The sequenced sample was PBMCs. Receptor source: a man between 18 and 29 years old in good health and CMV-seropositive. Both conserved end residues are part of each CDR3. Fields, in order: V gene, CDR3 protein.

TRBV29-1	CSALGPYGYTF
TRBV19	CASSIGTGGFYGYTF
TRBV28	CASSFRRVEGGGELFF
TRBV4-2	CASSQDSSAGFYGYTF
TRBV10-1	CATRRDREGYGAFF
TRBV5-1	CASSGRAGQETQYF
TRBV7-8	CASSQGVTGNSPLHF
TRBV11-3	CASSLTGYGYTF
TRBV28	CASKRQGSGNTIYF
TRBV7-9	CASSTTGGDYNEQFF
TRBV7-9	CASSLVNSGSTDTQYF
TRBV6-5	CASSYTVAAPLHF
TRBV19	CASSLGRTYSPLHF
TRBV7-9	CASSPAVGGVVTEAFF
TRBV4-2	CASSPRLAGGYDTQYF
TRBV6-1	CASSPDYSNQPQHF
TRBV30	CARTSVTDTQYF
TRBV5-1	CASSFGQPDQPQHF
TRBV2	CASSERETQYF
TRBV6-5	CASSYSFRVTEAFF
TRBV5-8	CASSPRDLNTEAFF
TRBV6-1	CASSVEPGNEQFF
TRBV4-2	CASSQEGASNQPQHF
TRBV19	CASSLAGSGNTIYF
TRBV19	CASNPDRVKFF
TRBV6-4	CASSDGGASTDTQYF
TRBV11-3	CASSQYGDTGELFF
TRBV5-4	CASSLEGLAGVDTQYF
TRBV30	CASPREGRSGNSPLHF
TRBV5-1	CASSHPGADENYGYTF
TRBV5-6	CASTRLGANTEAFF
TRBV7-9	CASSLAGVRGDNQPQHF
TRBV4-1	CASSLLIRTDTMNTEAFF
TRBV6-1	CASSTQGPSNQPQHF
TRBV2	CASSLRTGETDTQYF
TRBV29-1	CSAGASTDTQYF
TRBV11-2	CASSLESGGGNTEAFF
TRBV5-1	CASSSDSMNTEAFF
TRBV4-1	CASSLGTGGGQPQHF
TRBV19	CASSPTSVPGIYNEQFF
TRBV28	CASSLLKGFANQPQHF
TRBV5-1	CASSHSSGTDTQYF
TRBV4-1	CASSQDGGGLYQETQYF
TRBV6-1	CASSENRGYGYTF
TRBV7-8	CASRAGQILERNQPQHF
TRBV27	CASGTSGITGELFF
TRBV11-2	CASSLPSGGTYNEQFF
TRBV9	CASSVAGGNYGYTF
TRBV5-1	CASSRTGQGGNTGELFF
TRBV10-3	CAISKDRSQHEQFF